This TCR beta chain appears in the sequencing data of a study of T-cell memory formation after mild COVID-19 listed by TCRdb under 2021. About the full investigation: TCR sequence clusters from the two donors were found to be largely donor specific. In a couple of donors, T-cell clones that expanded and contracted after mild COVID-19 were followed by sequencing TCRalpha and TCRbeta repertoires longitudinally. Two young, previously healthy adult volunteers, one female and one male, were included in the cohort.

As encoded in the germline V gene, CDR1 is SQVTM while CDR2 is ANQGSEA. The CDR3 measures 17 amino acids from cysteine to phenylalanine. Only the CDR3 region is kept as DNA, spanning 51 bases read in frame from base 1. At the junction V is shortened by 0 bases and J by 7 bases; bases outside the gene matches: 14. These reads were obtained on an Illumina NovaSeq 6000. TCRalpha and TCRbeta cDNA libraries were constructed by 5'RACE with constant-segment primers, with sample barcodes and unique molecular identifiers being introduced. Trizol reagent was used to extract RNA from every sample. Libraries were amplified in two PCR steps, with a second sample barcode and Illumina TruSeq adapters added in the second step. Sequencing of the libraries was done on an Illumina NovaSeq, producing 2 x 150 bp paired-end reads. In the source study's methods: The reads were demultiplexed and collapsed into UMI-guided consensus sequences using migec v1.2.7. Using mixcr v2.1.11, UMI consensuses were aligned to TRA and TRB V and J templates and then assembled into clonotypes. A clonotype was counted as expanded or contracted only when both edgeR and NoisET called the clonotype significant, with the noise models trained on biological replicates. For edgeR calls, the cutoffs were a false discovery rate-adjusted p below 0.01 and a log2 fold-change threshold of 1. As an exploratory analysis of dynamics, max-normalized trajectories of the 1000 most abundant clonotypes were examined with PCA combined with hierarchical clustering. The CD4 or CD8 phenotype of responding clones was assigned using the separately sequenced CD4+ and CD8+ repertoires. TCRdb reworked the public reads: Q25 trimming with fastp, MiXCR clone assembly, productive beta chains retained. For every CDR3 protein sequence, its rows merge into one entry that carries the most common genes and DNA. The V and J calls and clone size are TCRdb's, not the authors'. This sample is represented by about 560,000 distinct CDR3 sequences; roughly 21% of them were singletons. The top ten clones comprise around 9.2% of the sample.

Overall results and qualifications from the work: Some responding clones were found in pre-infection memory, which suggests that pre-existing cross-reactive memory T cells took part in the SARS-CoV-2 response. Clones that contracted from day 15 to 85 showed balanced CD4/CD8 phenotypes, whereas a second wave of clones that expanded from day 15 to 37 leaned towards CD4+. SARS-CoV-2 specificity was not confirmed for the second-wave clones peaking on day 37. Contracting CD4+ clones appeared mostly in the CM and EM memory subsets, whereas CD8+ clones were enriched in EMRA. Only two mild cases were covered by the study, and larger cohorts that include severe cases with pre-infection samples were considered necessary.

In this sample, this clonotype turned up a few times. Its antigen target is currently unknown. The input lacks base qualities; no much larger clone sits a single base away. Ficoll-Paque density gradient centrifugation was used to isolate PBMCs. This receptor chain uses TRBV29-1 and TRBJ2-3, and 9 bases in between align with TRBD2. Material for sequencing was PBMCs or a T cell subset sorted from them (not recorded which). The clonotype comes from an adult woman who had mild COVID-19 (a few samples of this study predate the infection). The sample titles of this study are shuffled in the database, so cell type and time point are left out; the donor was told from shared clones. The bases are TGCAGCGTTGAAGACGGGTGGTCTAGCGGGAATGGGAATACGCAGTATTTT. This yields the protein CSVEDGWSSGNGNTQYF.